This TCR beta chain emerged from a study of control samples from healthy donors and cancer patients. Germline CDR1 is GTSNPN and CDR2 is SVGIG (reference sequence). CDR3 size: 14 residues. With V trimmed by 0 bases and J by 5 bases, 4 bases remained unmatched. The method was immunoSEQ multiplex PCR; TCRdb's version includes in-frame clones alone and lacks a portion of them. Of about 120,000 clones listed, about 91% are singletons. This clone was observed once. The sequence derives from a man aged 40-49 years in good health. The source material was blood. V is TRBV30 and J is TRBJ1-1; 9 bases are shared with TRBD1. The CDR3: CAWSVGTGRTEAFF. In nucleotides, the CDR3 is TGTGCCTGGAGTGTAGGGACAGGGAGGACTGAAGCTTTCTTT.